This T cell receptor beta chain was sequenced during a study of CD8+CD57+ T cells in acquired aplastic anemia. Study-level findings and limits: The same twenty-nine CD8+ CDR3 sequences occurred in patients and in controls.

CDR1 and CDR2 (germline): MGHDK, SYGVNS. The CDR3 spans 15 residues. V lost 7 bases to trimming and J lost 6 bases, with 21 bases between them. As concerns this clonotype: No antigen is known for it.

Profiling that covered TCR beta VDJ and CDR3 relied on genomic DNA as its template. MiXCR, applied by TCRdb to the reads, yields one record per CDR3 protein. The sample yields 400,000 to 450,000 distinct CDR3 sequences, 65% to 80% seen once. The genes are TRBV25-1 and TRBJ1-1; tentative D call: TRBD1 (6 bases). The receptor comes from a human donor in good health, serving as a control. The sample comprised sorted CD4+, CD8+, or CD8+CD57+ T cells (not recorded which) from PBMCs. In DNA, the CDR3 is TGTGCCAGCACTCCAGTGCGGGGGCCAGACGCTGAAGCTTTCTTT. Translating it yields CASTPVRGPDAEAFF. Full variable domain (rest looked up from reference TRBV25-1 and TRBJ1-1): EADIYQTPRYLVIGTGKKITLECSQTMGHDKMYWYQQDPGMELHLIHYSYGVNSTEKGDLSSESTVSRIRTEHFPLTLESARPSHTSQYLCASTPVRGPDAEAFFGQGTRLTVV.